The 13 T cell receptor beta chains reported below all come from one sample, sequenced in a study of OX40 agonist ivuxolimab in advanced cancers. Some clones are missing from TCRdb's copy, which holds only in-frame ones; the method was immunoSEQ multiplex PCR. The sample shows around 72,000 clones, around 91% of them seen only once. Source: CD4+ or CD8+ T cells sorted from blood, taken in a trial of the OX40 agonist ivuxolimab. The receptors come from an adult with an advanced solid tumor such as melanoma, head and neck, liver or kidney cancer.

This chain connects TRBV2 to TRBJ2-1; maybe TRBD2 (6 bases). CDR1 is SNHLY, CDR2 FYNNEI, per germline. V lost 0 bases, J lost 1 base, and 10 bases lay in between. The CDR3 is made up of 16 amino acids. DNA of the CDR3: TGTGCCAGCAGTGAAGCGCTCGGAGGGTCCTACAATGAGCAGTTCTTC. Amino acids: CASSEALGGSYNEQFF.

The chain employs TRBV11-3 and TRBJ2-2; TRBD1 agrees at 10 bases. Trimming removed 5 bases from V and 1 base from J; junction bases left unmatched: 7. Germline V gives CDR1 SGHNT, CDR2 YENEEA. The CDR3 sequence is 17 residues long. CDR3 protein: CASSARDRGRNTGELFF. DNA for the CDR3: TGTGCCAGCAGCGCCCGGGACAGGGGACGGAACACCGGGGAGCTGTTTTTT.

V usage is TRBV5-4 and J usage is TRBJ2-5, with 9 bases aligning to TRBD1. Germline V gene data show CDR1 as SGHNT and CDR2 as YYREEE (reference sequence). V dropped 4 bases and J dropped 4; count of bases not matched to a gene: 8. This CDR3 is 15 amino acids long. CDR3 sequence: CASSTGTGLGETQYF. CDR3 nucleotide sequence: TGTGCCAGCAGCACCGGGACAGGGCTGGGAGAGACCCAGTACTTC.

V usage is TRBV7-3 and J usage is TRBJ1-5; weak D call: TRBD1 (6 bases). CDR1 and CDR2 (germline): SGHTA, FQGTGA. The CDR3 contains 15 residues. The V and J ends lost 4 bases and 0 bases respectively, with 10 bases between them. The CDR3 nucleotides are TGTGCCAGCAGCTCCGGACAGTATAGCAATCAGCCCCAGCATTTT. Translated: CASSSGQYSNQPQHF.

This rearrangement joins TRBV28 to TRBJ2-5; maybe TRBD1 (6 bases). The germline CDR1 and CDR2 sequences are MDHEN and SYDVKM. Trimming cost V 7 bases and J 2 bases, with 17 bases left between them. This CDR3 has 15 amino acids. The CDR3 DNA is TGTGCCAGCACCGAAAGAGGACAGCCTCAAGAGACCCAGTACTTC. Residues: CASTERGQPQETQYF.

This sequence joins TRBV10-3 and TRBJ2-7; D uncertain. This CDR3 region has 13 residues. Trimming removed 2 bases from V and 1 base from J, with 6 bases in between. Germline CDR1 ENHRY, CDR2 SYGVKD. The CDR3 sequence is CAISEELSYEQYF. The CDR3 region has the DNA TGTGCCATCAGTGAGGAACTGTCCTACGAGCAGTACTTC.

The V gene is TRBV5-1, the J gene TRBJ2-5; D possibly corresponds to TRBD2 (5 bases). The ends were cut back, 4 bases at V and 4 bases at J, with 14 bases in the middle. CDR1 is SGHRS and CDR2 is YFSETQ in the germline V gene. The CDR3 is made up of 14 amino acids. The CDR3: CASSEPRGGETQYF. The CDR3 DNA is TGCGCCAGCAGCGAGCCTCGAGGAGGAGAGACCCAGTACTTC.

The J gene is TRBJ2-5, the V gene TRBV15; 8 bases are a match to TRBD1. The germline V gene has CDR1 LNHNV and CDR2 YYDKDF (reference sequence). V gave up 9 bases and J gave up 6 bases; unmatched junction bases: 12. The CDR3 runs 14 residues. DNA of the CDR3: TGTGCCACTGAGCTCAGGGGGCTTGTGAAGACCCAGTACTTC. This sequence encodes CATELRGLVKTQYF.

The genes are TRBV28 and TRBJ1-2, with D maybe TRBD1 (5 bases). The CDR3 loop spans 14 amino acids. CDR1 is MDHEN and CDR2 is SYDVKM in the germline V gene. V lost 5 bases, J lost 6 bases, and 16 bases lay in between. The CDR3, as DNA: TGTGCCAGCAGTAGGGACCTCCGAAAAAATGGCTACACCTTC. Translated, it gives CASSRDLRKNGYTF.

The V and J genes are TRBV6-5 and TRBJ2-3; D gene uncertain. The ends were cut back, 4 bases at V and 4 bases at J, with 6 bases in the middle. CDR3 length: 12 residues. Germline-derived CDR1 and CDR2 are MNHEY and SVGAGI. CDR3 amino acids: CASSSVADTQYF. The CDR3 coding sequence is TGTGCCAGCAGTTCCGTGGCAGATACGCAGTATTTT.

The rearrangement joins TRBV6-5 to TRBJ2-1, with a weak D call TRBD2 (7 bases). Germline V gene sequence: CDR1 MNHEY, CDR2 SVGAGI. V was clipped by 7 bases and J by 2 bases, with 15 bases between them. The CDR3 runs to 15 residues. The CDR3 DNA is TGTGCCAGCACCAGGGGAGCGGGACCCTACAATGAGCAGTTCTTC. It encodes CASTRGAGPYNEQFF.

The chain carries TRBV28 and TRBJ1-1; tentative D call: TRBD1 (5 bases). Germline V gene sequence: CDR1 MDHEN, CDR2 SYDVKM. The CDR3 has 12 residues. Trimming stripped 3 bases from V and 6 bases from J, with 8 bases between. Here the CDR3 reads CASSLVGAEAFF. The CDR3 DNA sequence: TGTGCCAGCAGTTTGGTAGGGGCTGAAGCTTTCTTT. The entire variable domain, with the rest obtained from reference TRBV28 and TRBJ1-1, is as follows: DVKVTQSSRYLVKRTGEKVFLECVQDMDHENMFWYRQDPGLGLRLIYFSYDVKMKEKGDIPEGYSVSREKKERFSLILESASTNQTSMYLCASSLVGAEAFFGQGTRLTVV.

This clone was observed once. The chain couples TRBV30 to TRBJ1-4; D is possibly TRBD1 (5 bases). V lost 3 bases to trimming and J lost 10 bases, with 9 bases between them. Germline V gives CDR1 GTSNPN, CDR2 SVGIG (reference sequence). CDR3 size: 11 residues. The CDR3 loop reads CAWSQGPKLFF. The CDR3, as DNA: TGTGCCTGGAGCCAGGGACCAAAACTGTTTTTT.